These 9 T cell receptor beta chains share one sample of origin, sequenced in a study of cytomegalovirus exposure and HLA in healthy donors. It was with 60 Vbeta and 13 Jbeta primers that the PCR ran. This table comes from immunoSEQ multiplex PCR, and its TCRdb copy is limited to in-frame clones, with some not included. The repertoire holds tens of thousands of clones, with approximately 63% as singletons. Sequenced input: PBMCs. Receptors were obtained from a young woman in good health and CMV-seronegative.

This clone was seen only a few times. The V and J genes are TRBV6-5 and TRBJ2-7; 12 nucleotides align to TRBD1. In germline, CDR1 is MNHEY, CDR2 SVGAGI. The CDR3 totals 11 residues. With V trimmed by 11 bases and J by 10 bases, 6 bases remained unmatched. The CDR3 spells CAGGTGGPQYF. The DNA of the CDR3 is TGTGCCGGGGGGACAGGGGGCCCCCAGTACTTC.

Here the CDR3 reads CASSLTGDQPQHF. In nucleotides, the CDR3 is TGTGCCAGCAGTTTAACAGGGGATCAGCCCCAGCATTTT. The genes are TRBV11-2 and TRBJ1-5, with TRBD1 identical over 7 bases. The ends lost 6 bases at V and 5 bases at J; junction bases unmatched: 4. Germline CDR1 reads SGHAT; CDR2 reads FQNNGV. The CDR3 has 13 amino acids.

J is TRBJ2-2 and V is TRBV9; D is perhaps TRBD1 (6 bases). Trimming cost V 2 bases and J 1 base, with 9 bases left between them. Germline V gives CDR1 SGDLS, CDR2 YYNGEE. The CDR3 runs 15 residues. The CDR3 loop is CASSVQGRNTGELFF. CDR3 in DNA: TGTGCCAGCAGCGTGCAGGGGAGGAACACCGGGGAGCTGTTTTTT.

The CDR3 reads CAWSGDRGGGGEQYF. The DNA for the CDR3 is TGTGCCTGGAGCGGTGACAGGGGCGGGGGAGGGGAGCAGTACTTC. V is TRBV30 and J is TRBJ2-7; tentatively, D is TRBD1 (8 bases). Between the trimmed V and J ends, which lost 3 bases and 7 bases, there was a span of 22 bases. From germline, CDR1 is GTSNPN and CDR2 SVGIG (reference sequence). CDR3 length: 15 residues.

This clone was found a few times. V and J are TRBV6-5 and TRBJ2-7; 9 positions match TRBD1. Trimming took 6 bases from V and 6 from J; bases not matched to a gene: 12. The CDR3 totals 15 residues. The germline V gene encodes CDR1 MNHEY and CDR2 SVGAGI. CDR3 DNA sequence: TGTGCCAGCAGATACACCCGGGACAGGGTCCGCGAGCAGTACTTC. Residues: CASRYTRDRVREQYF.

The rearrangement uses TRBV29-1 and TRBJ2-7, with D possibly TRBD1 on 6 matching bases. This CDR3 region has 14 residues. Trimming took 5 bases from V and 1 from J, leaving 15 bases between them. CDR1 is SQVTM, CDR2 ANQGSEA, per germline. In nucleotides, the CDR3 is TGCAGCGTTACGGAACAGGGTTGGTCCTACGAGCAGTACTTC. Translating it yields CSVTEQGWSYEQYF.

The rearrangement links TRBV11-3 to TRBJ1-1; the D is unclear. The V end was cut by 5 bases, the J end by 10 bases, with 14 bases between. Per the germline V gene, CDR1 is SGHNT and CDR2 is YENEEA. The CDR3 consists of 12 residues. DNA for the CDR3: TGTGCCAGCAGCCCCCCCGGGTGTCGAGCTTTCTTT. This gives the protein CASSPPGCRAFF.

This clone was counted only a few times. CDR3 protein: CASSPPIPGQPQHF. CDR3 coding DNA: TGTGCCAGCTCACCACCGATCCCCGGTCAGCCCCAGCATTTT. The V call is TRBV18, the J call TRBJ1-5; D remains unclear. CDR3 length: 14 amino acids. Trimming left V 0 bases short and J 6 bases short, with 9 bases between. CDR1 is KGHSH, CDR2 LQKENI, per germline.

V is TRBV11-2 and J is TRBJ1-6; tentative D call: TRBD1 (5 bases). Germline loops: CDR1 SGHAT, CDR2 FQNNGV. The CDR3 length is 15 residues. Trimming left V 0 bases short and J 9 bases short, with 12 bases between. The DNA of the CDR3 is TGTGCCAGCAGCTTAGATCAGGGTTTTGGTTCACCCCTCCACTTT. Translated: CASSLDQGFGSPLHF.